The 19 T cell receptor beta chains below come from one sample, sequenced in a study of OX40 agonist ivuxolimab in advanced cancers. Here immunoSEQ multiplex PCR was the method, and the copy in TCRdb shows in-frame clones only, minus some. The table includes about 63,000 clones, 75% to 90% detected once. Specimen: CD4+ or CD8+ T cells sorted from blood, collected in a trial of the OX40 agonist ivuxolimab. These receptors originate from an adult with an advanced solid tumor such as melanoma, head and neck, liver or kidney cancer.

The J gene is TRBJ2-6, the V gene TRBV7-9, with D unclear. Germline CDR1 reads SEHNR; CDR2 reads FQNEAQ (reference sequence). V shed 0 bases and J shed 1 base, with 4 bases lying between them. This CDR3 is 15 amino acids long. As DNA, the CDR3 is TGTGCCAGCAGCTTAGCAGGGTCTGGGGCCAACGTCCTGACTTTC. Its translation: CASSLAGSGANVLTF.

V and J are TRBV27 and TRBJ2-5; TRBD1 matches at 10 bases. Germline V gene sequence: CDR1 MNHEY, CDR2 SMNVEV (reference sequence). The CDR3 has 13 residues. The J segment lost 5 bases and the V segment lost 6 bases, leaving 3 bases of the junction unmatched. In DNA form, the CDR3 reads TGTGCCAGCAGGGACAGGGGGAGGGAGACCCAGTACTTC. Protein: CASRDRGRETQYF.

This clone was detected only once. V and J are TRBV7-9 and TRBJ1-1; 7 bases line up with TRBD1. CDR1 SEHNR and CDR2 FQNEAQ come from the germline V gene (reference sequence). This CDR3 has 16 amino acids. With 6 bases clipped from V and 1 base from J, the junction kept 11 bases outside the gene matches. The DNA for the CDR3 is TGTGCCAGCAGACATGGCTTTAGACAGGGGAACACTGAAGCTTTCTTT. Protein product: CASRHGFRQGNTEAFF.

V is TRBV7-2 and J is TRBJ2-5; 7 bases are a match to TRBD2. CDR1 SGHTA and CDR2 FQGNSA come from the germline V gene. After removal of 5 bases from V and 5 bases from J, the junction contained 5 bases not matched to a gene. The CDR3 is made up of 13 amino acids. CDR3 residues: CASSQREEETQYF. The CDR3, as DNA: TGTGCCAGCAGCCAGCGGGAAGAGGAGACCCAGTACTTC.

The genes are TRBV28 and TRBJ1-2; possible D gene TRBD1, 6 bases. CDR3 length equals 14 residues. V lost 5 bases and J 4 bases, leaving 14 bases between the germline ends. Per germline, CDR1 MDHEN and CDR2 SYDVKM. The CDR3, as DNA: TGTGCCAGCAGTCCCACCGGGACACTCTATGGCTACACCTTC. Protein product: CASSPTGTLYGYTF.

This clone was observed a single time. Here the CDR3 DNA reads TGTGCCAGCAGCTCTGACAGGGGGGGATACAATGAGCAGTTCTTC. Amino acids: CASSSDRGGYNEQFF. The genes are TRBV9 and TRBJ2-1; 9 nucleotides agree with TRBD1. CDR3 length equals 15 residues. Germline V gene sequence: CDR1 SGDLS, CDR2 YYNGEE. With 4 bases clipped from V and 4 bases from J, the junction kept 6 bases outside the gene matches.

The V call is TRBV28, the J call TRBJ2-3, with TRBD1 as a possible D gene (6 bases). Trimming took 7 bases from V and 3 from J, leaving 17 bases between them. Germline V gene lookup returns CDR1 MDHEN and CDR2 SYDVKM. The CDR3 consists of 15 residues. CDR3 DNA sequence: TGTGCCAGCACCTCCCCGGACAGCGCAACAGATACGCAGTATTTT. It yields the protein CASTSPDSATDTQYF.

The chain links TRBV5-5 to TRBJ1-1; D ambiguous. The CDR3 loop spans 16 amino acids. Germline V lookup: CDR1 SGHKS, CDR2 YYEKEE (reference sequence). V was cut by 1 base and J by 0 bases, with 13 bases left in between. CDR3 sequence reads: CASSLFLQRMNTEAFF. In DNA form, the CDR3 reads TGTGCCAGCAGCTTGTTCCTACAGAGAATGAACACTGAAGCTTTCTTT.

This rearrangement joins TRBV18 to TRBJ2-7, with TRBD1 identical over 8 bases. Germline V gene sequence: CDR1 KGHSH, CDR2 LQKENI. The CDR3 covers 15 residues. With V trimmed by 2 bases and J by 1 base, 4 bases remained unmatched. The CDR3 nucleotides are TGTGCCAGCTCACCAGGGACAGGTCGATCCTACGAGCAGTACTTC. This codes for CASSPGTGRSYEQYF.

CDR3 coding DNA: TGTGCCAGCTCGCGGACACCGAGTATGAACACTGAAGCTTTCTTT. Amino acid sequence: CASSRTPSMNTEAFF. The chain is built from TRBV27 and TRBJ1-1; possibly TRBD1 for D (5 bases). CDR3 length: 15 residues. V gave up 8 bases and J gave up 0 bases, with 16 bases separating them. The V gene's germline CDR1 is MNHEY and CDR2 SMNVEV (reference sequence).

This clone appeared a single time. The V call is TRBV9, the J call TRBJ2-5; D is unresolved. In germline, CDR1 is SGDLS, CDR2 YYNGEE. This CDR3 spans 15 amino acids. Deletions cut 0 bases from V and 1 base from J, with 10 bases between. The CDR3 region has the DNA TGTGCCAGCAGCGTAGGCGGCAGCCTCCAAGAGACCCAGTACTTC. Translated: CASSVGGSLQETQYF.

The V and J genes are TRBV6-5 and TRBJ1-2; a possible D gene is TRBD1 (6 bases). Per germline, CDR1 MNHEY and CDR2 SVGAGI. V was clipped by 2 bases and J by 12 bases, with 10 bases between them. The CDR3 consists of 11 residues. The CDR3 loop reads CASSYGGLDTF. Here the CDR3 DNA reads TGTGCCAGCAGTTACGGGGGGCTCGACACCTTC.

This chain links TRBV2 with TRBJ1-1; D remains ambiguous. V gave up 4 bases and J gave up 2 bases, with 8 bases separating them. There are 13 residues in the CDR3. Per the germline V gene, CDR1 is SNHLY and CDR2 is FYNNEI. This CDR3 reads CASSVDTNTEAFF. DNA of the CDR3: TGTGCCAGCAGTGTTGACACAAACACTGAAGCTTTCTTT.

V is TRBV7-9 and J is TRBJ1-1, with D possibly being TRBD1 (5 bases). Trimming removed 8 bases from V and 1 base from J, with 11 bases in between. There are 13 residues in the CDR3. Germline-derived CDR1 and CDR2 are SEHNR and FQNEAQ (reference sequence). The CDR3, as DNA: TGTGCCAGCCATGGGGGGGGGAACACTGAAGCTTTCTTT. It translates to CASHGGGNTEAFF.

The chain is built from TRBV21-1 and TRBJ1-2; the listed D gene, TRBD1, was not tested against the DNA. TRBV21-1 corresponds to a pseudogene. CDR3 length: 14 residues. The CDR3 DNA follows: TGTGCCAGCAGGTGGGCCCCCGATAACTATGGCTACACCTTC. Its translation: CASRWAPDNYGYTF.

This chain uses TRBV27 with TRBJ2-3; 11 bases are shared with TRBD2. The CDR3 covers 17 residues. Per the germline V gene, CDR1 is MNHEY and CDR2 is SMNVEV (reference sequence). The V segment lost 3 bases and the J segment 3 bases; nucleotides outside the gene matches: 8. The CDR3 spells CASSLGAASGGTDTQYF. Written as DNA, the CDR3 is TGTGCCAGCAGTTTGGGCGCGGCTAGCGGGGGGACAGATACGCAGTATTTT.

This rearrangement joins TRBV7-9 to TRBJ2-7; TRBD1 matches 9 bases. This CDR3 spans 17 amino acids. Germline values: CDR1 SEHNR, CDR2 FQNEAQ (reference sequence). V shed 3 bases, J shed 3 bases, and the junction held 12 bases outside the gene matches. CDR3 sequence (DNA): TGTGCCAGCAGCTTGGGACAGGGCAGTGAATCGCGCTACGAGCAGTACTTC. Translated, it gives CASSLGQGSESRYEQYF.

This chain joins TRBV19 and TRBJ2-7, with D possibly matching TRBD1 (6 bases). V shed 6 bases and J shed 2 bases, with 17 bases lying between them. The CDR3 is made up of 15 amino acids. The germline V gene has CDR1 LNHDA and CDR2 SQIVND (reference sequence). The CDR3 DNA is TGTGCCAGTAGATTGGGGGCCACCTCAACCTACGAGCAGTACTTC. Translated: CASRLGATSTYEQYF.

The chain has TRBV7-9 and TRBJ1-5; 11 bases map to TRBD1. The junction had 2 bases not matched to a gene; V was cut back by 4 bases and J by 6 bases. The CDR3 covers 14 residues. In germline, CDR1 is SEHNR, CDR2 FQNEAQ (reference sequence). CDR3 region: CASSSGTGGQPQHF. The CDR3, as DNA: TGTGCCAGCAGCTCCGGGACAGGGGGTCAGCCCCAGCATTTT. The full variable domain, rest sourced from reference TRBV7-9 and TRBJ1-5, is DTGVSQNPRHKITKRGQNVTFRCDPISEHNRLYWYRQTLGQGPEFLTYFQNEAQLEKSRLLSDRFSAERPKGSFSTLEIQRTEQGDSAMYLCASSSGTGGQPQHFGDGTRLSIL.